The 29 T cell receptor beta chains listed next were all sequenced from one sample in a study of CD8 T cells in ankylosing spondylitis. Each CDR3 protein gets one entry after TCRdb re-called the 5' RACE reads with MiXCR. Among around 280,000 distinct CDR3 sequences listed, roughly 20% were seen once. Source material: blood, either unsorted or a sorted T cell fraction (not recorded which). The receptors here all came from a male donor with ankylosing spondylitis or in good health (not recorded which).

The chain links TRBV5-1 to TRBJ2-3; 11 bases align to TRBD2. V trimming: 0 bases; J trimming: 6 bases; junction bases outside the gene matches: 6. The CDR3 spans 16 residues. In germline, CDR1 is SGHRS, CDR2 YFSETQ. The CDR3 bases are TGCGCCAGCAGCTTGGAACTAGCGGGAGCGGCGGATACGCAGTATTTT. Protein product: CASSLELAGAADTQYF.

The genes are TRBV12-3 or TRBV12-4 and TRBJ1-5; D gene uncertain. V was pared by 1 base and J by 2 bases, with 21 bases between. The CDR3 contains 19 residues. DNA for the CDR3: TGTGCCAGCAGTTTAGATCCCCTTGGAGGTTATCTTGGCAATCAGCCCCAGCATTTT. Its protein is CASSLDPLGGYLGNQPQHF.

The chain recombines TRBV24-1 with TRBJ1-2; weak D call: TRBD1 (5 bases). This CDR3 spans 13 amino acids. V shed 6 bases and J shed 7 bases, with 14 bases lying between them. CDR1 KGHDR and CDR2 SFDVKD come from the germline V gene. CDR3 bases: TGTGCCACCAGTTCTCAGGGTGGAATTGGCTACACCTTC. Translated, it gives CATSSQGGIGYTF.

This clonotype showed up many times. The J gene is TRBJ1-1, the V gene TRBV7-9; no firm D call. The CDR3 spans 15 residues. The germline gives CDR1 SEHNR, CDR2 FQNEAQ (reference sequence). Trimming stripped 3 bases from V and 1 base from J, with 12 bases between. This CDR3 is CASSLDEGRNTEAFF. DNA of the CDR3: TGTGCCAGCAGCTTGGATGAGGGAAGGAACACTGAAGCTTTCTTT.

V is TRBV5-1 and J is TRBJ2-5; 7 bases are a match to TRBD2. Trimming at V came to 0 bases and at J to 1 base, leaving 6 bases not matched to a gene. The CDR3 extends over 16 amino acids. Germline assignment: CDR1 SGHRS and CDR2 YFSETQ. CDR3 bases: TGCGCCAGCAGCTTGGGAGGACTAGGCCTCCAAGAGACCCAGTACTTC. Amino acids: CASSLGGLGLQETQYF.

V and J are TRBV27 and TRBJ2-5, with no clear D. Germline CDR1 and CDR2: MNHEY and SMNVEV (reference sequence). The CDR3 loop spans 16 amino acids. Deletions cut 2 bases from V and 8 bases from J, with 21 bases between. In DNA, the CDR3 is TGTGCCAGCAGTTTAATGGTTCAGACTGCTTTAGATACCCAGTACTTC. This translates into CASSLMVQTALDTQYF.

V usage is TRBV7-3 and J usage is TRBJ2-1; 11 nucleotides line up with TRBD1. CDR1 and CDR2 from the germline V gene are SGHTA and FQGTGA. V was clipped by 4 bases and J by 9 bases; unmatched bases: 8. This CDR3 has 15 residues. The CDR3, as DNA: TGTGCCAGCAGCTCCGCCGGGACAGGGGGGACTGAGCAGTTCTTC. Protein product: CASSSAGTGGTEQFF.

This clonotype was recorded at least ten times. The chain couples TRBV29-1 to TRBJ1-5; TRBD1 aligns across 8 bases. Germline CDR1 reads SQVTM; CDR2 reads ANQGSEA. The CDR3 is 13 amino acids. The trim removed 7 bases at V and 2 bases at J, leaving 4 bases unmatched. The CDR3 DNA reads as TGCAGCGCGCAGGGGGCAGGCAATCAGCCCCAGCATTTT. Translated: CSAQGAGNQPQHF. Filled out from reference TRBV29-1 and TRBJ1-5, the complete variable domain reads SAVISQKPSRDICQRGTSLTIQCQVDSQVTMMFWYRQQPGQSLTLIATANQGSEATYESGFVIDKFPISRPNLTFSTLTVSNMSPEDSSIYLCSAQGAGNQPQHFGDGTRLSIL.

This chain connects TRBV5-1 to TRBJ2-3; TRBD1 aligns across 8 bases. CDR3 length: 14 residues. Trimming cost V 3 bases and J 5 bases; bases outside gene matches: 5. The germline CDR1 and CDR2 sequences are SGHRS and YFSETQ. CDR3 nucleotide sequence: TGCGCCAGCAGCTCCCTGACAGGGGTAGATACGCAGTATTTT. Its translation is CASSSLTGVDTQYF.

Only a few counts were recorded for this clonotype. CDR3 sequence reads: CASSPTGIDYNEQFF. In nucleotides, the CDR3 is TGCGCCAGCAGCCCTACGGGGATAGACTACAATGAGCAGTTCTTC. The rearrangement uses TRBV5-1 and TRBJ2-1; D may be TRBD2 (5 bases). The CDR3 extends over 15 amino acids. CDR1 is SGHRS, CDR2 YFSETQ, per germline. Trimming left V 4 bases short and J 3 bases short, with 14 bases between.

The chain employs TRBV7-2 and TRBJ1-1; D gene uncertain. This CDR3 has 14 amino acids. Germline V gene sequence: CDR1 SGHTA, CDR2 FQGNSA. Trimming removed 0 bases at V and 0 bases at J, with 5 bases between. CDR3 in DNA: TGTGCCAGCAGCTTAGCGCTGGTGAACACTGAAGCTTTCTTT. It codes for CASSLALVNTEAFF.

In this sample, this clonotype turned up many times. CDR3 sequence reads: CASRPPPGLNTGELFF. The CDR3 nucleotides read TGTGCCAGCAGACCACCCCCGGGACTTAACACCGGGGAGCTGTTTTTT. This chain links TRBV28 with TRBJ2-2; maybe TRBD2 (6 bases). This CDR3 has 16 amino acids. V lost 6 bases and J 2 bases, leaving 16 bases between the germline ends. Germline V gene sequence: CDR1 MDHEN, CDR2 SYDVKM.

CDR3 sequence (DNA): TGCAGTGCGAGCAGGGACATCCGGGAGACCCAGTACTTC. It yields the protein CSASRDIRETQYF. The chain has TRBV20-1 and TRBJ2-5; a possible D gene is TRBD1 (6 bases). From germline, CDR1 is DFQATT and CDR2 SNEGSKA (reference sequence). CDR3 length: 13 residues. With 6 bases removed from V and 5 bases from J, the gap between germline ends came to 16 bases.

This clonotype was seen many times. The V and J genes are TRBV29-1 and TRBJ2-1; no clear D. Germline lookup yields CDR1 SQVTM and CDR2 ANQGSEA. The CDR3 contains 11 residues. Trimming removed 2 bases from V and 6 bases from J, with 5 bases in between. In DNA form, the CDR3 reads TGCAGCGTTGAAAGCCCCAATGAGCAGTTCTTC. The encoded protein is CSVESPNEQFF.

This clonotype was picked up a small number of times. This chain joins TRBV12-3 or TRBV12-4 and TRBJ1-1; no clear D gene. CDR3 length equals 14 residues. Trimming shortened V by 5 bases and J by 5 bases, and 15 bases separated the two germline ends. CDR3 sequence: CASSQGGRRTEAFF. The CDR3 DNA follows: TGTGCCAGCAGTCAAGGCGGTCGGAGGACTGAAGCTTTCTTT.

This clonotype was detected many times. This chain uses TRBV2 with TRBJ1-5; D perhaps matches TRBD1 (5 bases). CDR3 length: 14 amino acids. Trimming shortened V by 4 bases and J by 7 bases, and 14 bases separated the two germline ends. Germline V gene sequence: CDR1 SNHLY, CDR2 FYNNEI. The CDR3 nucleotides read TGTGCCAGCAGTGTATGGGGCCCACGGCAGCCCCAGCATTTT. It specifies CASSVWGPRQPQHF.

This clonotype was counted a few times. The chain employs TRBV7-2 and TRBJ2-2; 7 bases line up with TRBD2. The CDR3 contains 16 residues. From germline, CDR1 is SGHTA and CDR2 FQGNSA. The junction had 7 bases not matched to a gene; V was cut back by 4 bases and J by 2 bases. The CDR3 coding sequence is TGTGCCAGCAGCTCCGTAGCGGGCTCTAACACCGGGGAGCTGTTTTTT. It yields the protein CASSSVAGSNTGELFF.

V gene TRBV30 combines with J gene TRBJ2-1, with TRBD2 identical over 13 bases. After removal of 1 base from V and 7 bases from J, the junction contained 10 bases not matched to a gene. CDR3 length: 17 amino acids. Germline V gives CDR1 GTSNPN, CDR2 SVGIG (reference sequence). CDR3 in amino acids: CAWSDPRTSGRLNEQFF. CDR3 nucleotide sequence: TGTGCCTGGAGTGACCCCAGGACTAGCGGGAGATTGAATGAGCAGTTCTTC.

Note on this clonotype: The junction departs from the called germline gene at one end, perhaps through a read error. This rearrangement joins TRBV12-3 or TRBV12-4 to TRBJ2-1; tentative D call: TRBD2 (6 bases). The CDR3 runs 13 residues. CDR3 sequence (DNA): TGTGTCAGCAGTTTAGGAGGGACCAATGAGCAGTTCTTC. Translation gives CVSSLGGTNEQFF.

The chain joins TRBV12-3 or TRBV12-4 to TRBJ1-6; no clear D gene. The ends were cut back, 5 bases at V and 0 bases at J, with 8 bases in the middle. This CDR3 has 15 residues. CDR3 residues: CASSKWISYNSPLHF. Here the CDR3 DNA reads TGTGCCAGCAGTAAATGGATCTCCTATAATTCACCCCTCCACTTT.

This clonotype was counted a few times. This rearrangement joins TRBV30 to TRBJ2-3; D call uncertain. V lost 0 bases to trimming and J lost 6 bases, with 7 bases between them. The CDR3 has 12 residues. Germline lookup yields CDR1 GTSNPN and CDR2 SVGIG (reference sequence). The CDR3 nucleotides are TGTGCCTGGAGTGTACCATCCGATACGCAGTATTTT. This translates into CAWSVPSDTQYF.

The chain employs TRBV28 and TRBJ2-5; D gene unclear. Germline CDR1 MDHEN, CDR2 SYDVKM. This CDR3 is 13 amino acids long. V lost 6 bases to trimming and J lost 0 bases, with 8 bases between them. CDR3 DNA sequence: TGTGCCAGCAGCATAAAGTACCAAGAGACCCAGTACTTC. Protein product: CASSIKYQETQYF.

This clonotype was seen ten or more times. This sequence joins TRBV29-1 and TRBJ1-1, with 8 nucleotides matching TRBD1. CDR1 SQVTM and CDR2 ANQGSEA come from the germline V gene. CDR3 length: 14 residues. V lost 5 bases and J lost 1; bases outside the gene matches: 6. The CDR3 loop reads CSVRIGQGNTEAFF. The CDR3 DNA sequence: TGCAGCGTTCGTATCGGACAGGGGAACACTGAAGCTTTCTTT.

This clonotype was counted at least ten times. The genes are TRBV5-1 and TRBJ2-5, with TRBD2 matching 13 bases. The V gene's germline CDR1 is SGHRS and CDR2 YFSETQ. The CDR3 is 16 amino acids. V lost 4 bases and J lost 2; bases outside the gene matches: 5. The CDR3 loop is CASSGTGLAGQETQYF. CDR3 bases: TGCGCCAGCAGCGGGACGGGACTAGCGGGACAAGAGACCCAGTACTTC.

There are a few counts of this clonotype. The chain uses TRBV20-1 and TRBJ2-3, with TRBD1 matching 9 bases. V lost 5 bases to trimming and J lost 2 bases; unmatched junction nucleotides: 5. Germline CDR1 is DFQATT and CDR2 is SNEGSKA (reference sequence). The CDR3 consists of 14 residues. As DNA, the CDR3 is TGCAGTGCTGAGGACAGGGGCAACACAGATACGCAGTATTTT. Residues: CSAEDRGNTDTQYF.

This clonotype was seen more than once but under ten times. The chain has TRBV12-3 or TRBV12-4 and TRBJ1-1; D is undetermined. The length of the CDR3 is 16 residues. Deletions cut 6 bases from V and 1 base from J, with 18 bases between. This CDR3 reads CASRQVGGIRNTEAFF. CDR3 coding DNA: TGTGCCAGCAGACAAGTTGGAGGCATACGGAACACTGAAGCTTTCTTT.

There are a few counts of this clonotype. The rearrangement uses TRBV9 and TRBJ2-2; possible D gene TRBD1, 6 bases. CDR1 SGDLS and CDR2 YYNGEE come from the germline V gene. Trimming removed 2 bases from V and 6 bases from J, with 14 bases in between. The CDR3 is made up of 15 amino acids. The CDR3 is CASSVTGYNAGELFF. The CDR3 DNA follows: TGTGCCAGCAGCGTGACAGGTTACAACGCCGGGGAGCTGTTTTTT.

The chain combines TRBV20-1 with TRBJ1-4, with unresolved D. Germline values: CDR1 DFQATT, CDR2 SNEGSKA (reference sequence). This CDR3 region has 14 residues. Trimming took off 6 bases at V and 0 bases at J, with 11 bases between the two ends. CDR3 loop: CSAPYIATNEKLFF. Written as DNA, the CDR3 is TGCAGTGCGCCCTACATCGCAACTAATGAAAAACTGTTTTTT.

The chain couples TRBV3-1 to TRBJ1-4; D gene unclear. The CDR3 spans 17 residues. Looked up from germline, CDR1 is LGHDT and CDR2 is YNNKEL (reference sequence). Trimming cost V 2 bases and J 4 bases, with 17 bases left between them. For the CDR3, the DNA is TGTGCCAGCAGCCAACAAACCCCGGGATTAAGTAATGAAAAACTGTTTTTT. This translates into CASSQQTPGLSNEKLFF.